This T cell receptor beta chain was captured by sequencing in a study of regulatory T cells in long-lasting Graves disease. Sample time point: newly diagnosed GD, antithyroid drugs for less than 3 months. Making the TCR library involved RNA that had been extracted from PBMCs. Study-wide points: The study found lower TCR diversity in persistent Graves' patients than in newly diagnosed ones.

Arm-PCR with iRepertoire HTBI primers amplified the CDR3 regions for these TCR beta libraries. MiXCR was run by TCRdb on the multiplex PCR reads, yielding one entry per CDR3 protein. Here the sample spans over 200,000 distinct CDR3 sequences, approximately 16% being singletons. This clonotype was detected many times. Its target is unknown. Sequenced here: peripheral blood mononuclear cells (PBMCs), sampled at new diagnosis, from a patient treated with antithyroid drugs. This TCR came from a female donor with Graves disease.

The CDR3: CSATTGTGGRGYTF. CDR3 bases: TGCAGTGCTACAACCGGGACAGGGGGCCGTGGCTACACCTTC. This chain uses TRBV20-1 with TRBJ1-2, with 12 bases fitting TRBD1. This CDR3 contains 14 residues. Germline V CDR1 and CDR2: DFQATT, SNEGSKA (reference sequence). J lost 7 bases, V lost 4 bases, and 7 bases had no gene match.